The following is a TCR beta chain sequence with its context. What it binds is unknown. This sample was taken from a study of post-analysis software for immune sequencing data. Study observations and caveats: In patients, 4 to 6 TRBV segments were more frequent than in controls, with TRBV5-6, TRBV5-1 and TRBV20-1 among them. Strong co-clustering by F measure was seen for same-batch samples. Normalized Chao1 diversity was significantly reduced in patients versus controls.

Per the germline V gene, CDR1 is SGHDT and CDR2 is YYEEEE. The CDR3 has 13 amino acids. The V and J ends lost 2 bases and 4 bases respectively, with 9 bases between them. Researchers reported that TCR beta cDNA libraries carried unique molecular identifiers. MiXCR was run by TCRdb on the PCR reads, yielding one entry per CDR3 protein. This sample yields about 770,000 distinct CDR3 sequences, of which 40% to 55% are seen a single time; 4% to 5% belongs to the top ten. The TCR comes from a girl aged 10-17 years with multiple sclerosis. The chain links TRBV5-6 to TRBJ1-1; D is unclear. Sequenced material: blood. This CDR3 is CASSFGWSTEAFF. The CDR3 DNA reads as TGTGCCAGCAGCTTTGGATGGAGCACTGAAGCTTTCTTT.